What follows is one T cell receptor (beta chain) and its context. This table comes from immunoSEQ multiplex PCR, and its TCRdb copy is limited to in-frame clones, with some not included. This sample has 75,000 to 90,000 clones, with 85% to 90% found just once. This sample was taken from a study of identifying expanded T cells in peripheral blood. Sequencing input: blood. The TCR comes from a person aged 18 to 75 in good health.

The CDR3 reads CASSLTVYEQYF. In DNA, the CDR3 is TGTGCCAGCAGCCTGACAGTCTACGAGCAGTACTTC. The chain is built from TRBV2 and TRBJ2-7, with D perhaps TRBD1 (5 bases). The V end was cut by 6 bases, the J end by 3 bases, with 9 bases between. The germline V gene encodes CDR1 SNHLY and CDR2 FYNNEI. The CDR3 loop spans 12 amino acids.